This T cell receptor (beta chain) was identified in a study of T-cell reconstitution after alpha-beta-depleted transplantation in children. Study-wide points: At around two months after transplant, the alpha-beta T cells were reportedly derived from several hundred expanded clones that came from non-depleted graft cells.

The authors prepared the TCRbeta library with unique molecular identifiers. TCRdb independently ran MiXCR on the PCR reads; one entry per CDR3 protein. The sample carries roughly 420,000 distinct CDR3 sequences, about 17% recorded once. This clonotype showed up many times. Its specificity is unknown. Unmatched junction bases numbered 11, after V lost 2 bases and J lost 6 bases. This CDR3 comprises 16 residues. The germline CDR1 and CDR2 sequences are SGHNT and YYREEE (reference sequence). Here the sequenced sample was PBMCs, mostly from graft donor cells, taken 360 days after TCRalphabeta/CD19-depleted stem cell transplant. This chain uses TRBV5-4 with TRBJ2-3, with 8 bases fitting TRBD2. The clonotype originates from a boy under three years old who had a stem cell transplant for Wiskott-Aldrich syndrome, so the T cells may come from the graft donor. Here the CDR3 reads CASSLKSGGGLDTQYF. CDR3 in DNA: TGTGCCAGCAGCTTAAAATCCGGGGGGGGCCTCGATACGCAGTATTTT.